This TCR beta chain originates from a study of T cell responses to AZD1222 COVID-19 vaccine (dated by TCRdb to about 2021). Regarding the study in general: AZD1222 recipients given second doses at about 4 weeks or at about 12 weeks were pooled, since spike-specific TCR depth and breadth were not found to differ between the two schedules. TCR sequencing was performed for about 240 trial participants, of whom some 200 were given two doses of AZD1222 and approximately 25 were given two doses of MenACWY control vaccine. Trial participants were enrolled into age subgroups of 18-55, 56-69 and 70-plus years, which contained around 140, 26 and 57 TCR-sequenced participants, respectively.

The CDR3 regions of human TCRbeta chains were analyzed by immunosequencing. Regarding the original processing steps: TCRs in the repertoires were compared against a reference library of SARS-CoV-2-specific TCRs that had been generated with the MIRA antigen-specificity platform. Breadth was defined as the fraction of unique TCRs that were SARS-CoV-2-associated, and depth was defined as the fraction of total T cells that were SARS-CoV-2-associated. Using the MIRA data, every spike-specific TCR was mapped to the spike region that the TCR reacted to and assigned to either a CD4 or a CD8 class. Log10-transformed breadth and depth values were compared by one-way ANOVA with Sidak's multiple comparisons tests. TCRdb retrieved this table from immuneACCESS and kept in-frame rearrangements only. Not all clones are present; in checked studies, unresolved V genes account for under half, and no reason is known for the remainder. V, J and clone size reflect that table, while D and trimming were determined from the DNA. The sample has 120,000 or so clones on record, roughly 85% of them singletons. The top ten clones comprise 2.5% to 3.5% of the sample.

The CDR3 runs 16 residues from the cysteine to the phenylalanine. Kept here is only the CDR3 DNA, which spans 48 bases and is read in frame from base 1. Taken from the germline V gene, the CDR1 and CDR2 loops are SGHTA and FQGNSA. Germline trimming: 0 bases from V, 3 bases from J; junction bases outside gene matches: 6. The time point label of this sample denotes: baseline before first vaccination. Vaccinee samples were obtained from the UK trials COV001 and COV002, which included a single-blind randomized controlled phase 2/3 trial of AZD1222 (ChAdOx1 nCoV-19) in healthy adults. For TCRbeta chain sequencing, PBMC samples from trial participants were taken at day 0 and at day 28 after the second dose. Points on this clone: Its antigen target is currently unknown. Per-base qualities were not stored, and no clone one base away is much larger.

Study-wide findings and limitations: In the small 56-69-year group, the increase in depth fell short of significance, most likely because of low power. Because no day 14 peak-response samples were available, repertoires were characterized only after the peak T cell response. Conclusions about previously exposed vaccinees are limited, since just five or six AZD1222 recipients were seropositive for SARS-CoV-2 at baseline. Reportedly, close to half of the unique spike-specific TCRs recognized epitopes lying outside the regions that are mutated in the B.1.351 and B.1.1.7 variants. The whole spike protein was spanned by vaccine-associated CD4 TCRs, and dominant responses were seen in regions 160-218 and 743-854. After two AZD1222 doses, spike-specific TCR breadth and depth were significantly higher than at day 0 and than in MenACWY recipients. Participants were mostly white British and included more females than males, and it was suggested by the authors that clonal diversity may have been underestimated.

The input for sequencing was peripheral blood, taken on day 0 of AZD1222 vaccination. This TCR was recovered from an adult in good health. The chain was built from TRBV7-2 and TRBJ1-2; a stretch of 8 junction bases matches TRBD1. The CDR3 protein sequence reads: CASSLARAGGDYGYTF. The DNA sequence is TGTGCCAGCAGCTTAGCCCGGGCAGGGGGCGACTATGGCTACACCTTC.